The entry below describes one T cell receptor (beta chain). What it recognizes is unknown. A much larger clone sits a single nucleotide away, making a read error possible. This entry belongs to a study of T cells after yellow fever vaccination. Study at large: Low-cell-number fractions underwent preparation using SMART-Seq v4 Ultra Low Input.

Universal primer sites and UMIs were introduced during 5'RACE template-switching synthesis of TCR cDNA. TCRdb reanalysed the 5' RACE reads using MiXCR and keeps one entry per CDR3 protein. The table has 360,000 or so distinct CDR3 sequences, approximately 10% seen once. General observations from the study: In post-booster samples, most primary-vaccination clones reappeared (just under 97% CD4, over 70% CD8).

Germline loops: CDR1 SGHVS, CDR2 FQNEAQ. The CDR3 has 13 amino acids. The TCR was taken from a man younger than 35 who received the YFV17D yellow fever vaccine. The chain recombines TRBV7-8 with TRBJ2-7; tentative D call: TRBD1 (5 bases). The starting material was PBMCs, obtained on the day of the first yellow fever vaccination. The CDR3 loop reads CASGFQGQGEQYF. The CDR3 region has the DNA TGTGCCAGCGGCTTTCAGGGTCAGGGCGAGCAGTACTTC.